The 13 T cell receptor beta chains below come from one sample, sequenced in a study of early stage breast cancer tumors. TCRdb keeps only in-frame clones here, not all; method: immunoSEQ multiplex PCR. The sample contains some 58,000 clones, roughly 80% of which appear only once. Sequencing used blood. The receptors shown here come from a person aged 30-39 years with breast cancer.

This chain uses TRBV6-4 with TRBJ2-3; TRBD2 matches at 8 bases. CDR3 length: 14 amino acids. The germline gives CDR1 MRHNA, CDR2 SNTAGT. The ends lost 3 bases at V and 1 base at J; junction bases unmatched: 0. CDR3 bases: TGTGCCAGCAGTGAAGCGGGAGGCACAGATACGCAGTATTTT. This encodes CASSEAGGTDTQYF.

The V and J genes are TRBV4-1 and TRBJ2-7; 7 bases fit TRBD2. Losses at the gene ends were 0 bases for V and 3 bases for J; bases not matched to a gene: 8. This CDR3 contains 16 residues. Germline CDR1 is MGHRA and CDR2 is YSYEKL. CDR3 loop: CASSQDEASGYYEQYF. CDR3 coding DNA: TGCGCCAGCAGCCAAGACGAGGCTAGCGGTTACTACGAGCAGTACTTC.

In its sample, this clone was seen once. The J gene is TRBJ2-2, the V gene TRBV7-2; TRBD2 matches at 11 bases. Unmatched junction bases numbered 7, after V lost 1 base and J lost 3 bases. CDR1 is SGHTA and CDR2 is FQGNSA in the germline V gene. This CDR3 spans 18 amino acids. The CDR3 loop reads CASSLEGTSGLYTGELFF. The CDR3 bases are TGTGCCAGCAGCTTAGAAGGGACTAGCGGATTGTACACCGGGGAGCTGTTTTTT.

The chain joins TRBV30 to TRBJ2-1; 8 nucleotides agree with TRBD2. The CDR3 has 15 amino acids. V gave up 8 bases and J gave up 2 bases; unmatched junction bases: 11. Germline CDR1 reads GTSNPN; CDR2 reads SVGIG (reference sequence). The CDR3 spells CAGQKGLAAYNEQFF. The DNA for the CDR3 is TGTGCCGGCCAGAAAGGACTAGCAGCCTACAATGAGCAGTTCTTC.

The chain couples TRBV14 to TRBJ2-4; 8 nucleotides align to TRBD2. Looked up from germline, CDR1 is SGHDN and CDR2 is FVKESK. Germline trimming cut 4 bases from V and 7 bases from J; bases unmatched to any gene: 6. The CDR3 length is 14 residues. Here the CDR3 reads CASSRGGYFNIQYF. The CDR3 DNA follows: TGTGCCAGCAGCCGCGGGGGGTACTTCAACATTCAGTACTTC. The full variable domain, in which reference TRBV14 and TRBJ2-4 provide the parts outside the CDR3, is EAGVTQFPSHSVIEKGQTVTLRCDPISGHDNLYWYRRVMGKEIKFLLHFVKESKQDESGMPNNRFLAERTGGTYSTLKVQPAELEDSGVYFCASSRGGYFNIQYFGAGTRLSVL.

V usage is TRBV11-2 and J usage is TRBJ2-7, with D uncertain. The CDR3 extends over 13 amino acids. The germline CDR1 and CDR2 sequences are SGHAT and FQNNGV. The V end was cut by 3 bases, the J end by 2 bases, with 8 bases between. The CDR3 protein is CASSLALTYEQYF. CDR3 DNA sequence: TGTGCCAGCAGCTTGGCCCTAACCTACGAGCAGTACTTC.

The chain employs TRBV11-2 and TRBJ2-7; D possibly uses TRBD1 or TRBD2 (5 bases each). The germline V gene encodes CDR1 SGHAT and CDR2 FQNNGV. The V end was cut by 5 bases, the J end by 3 bases, with 14 bases between. This CDR3 is built from 14 residues. CDR3 sequence (DNA): TGTGCCAGCAGCCCGGGACCGACACTCTACGAGCAGTACTTC. It specifies CASSPGPTLYEQYF. Supplemented by reference TRBV11-2 and TRBJ2-7, the full variable domain reads EAGVAQSPRYKIIEKRQSVAFWCNPISGHATLYWYQQILGQGPKLLIQFQNNGVVDDSQLPKDRFSAERLKGVDSTLKIQPAKLEDSAVYLCASSPGPTLYEQYFGPGTRLTVT.

The chain links TRBV6-6 to TRBJ2-7, with 7 nucleotides matching TRBD1. The CDR3 spans 15 residues. Germline CDR1 and CDR2: MNHNY and SVGAGI (reference sequence). V gave up 5 bases and J gave up 6 bases; unmatched junction bases: 13. CDR3 loop: CASSNLDRVVPEQYF. CDR3 in DNA: TGTGCCAGCAGTAACTTAGACAGGGTGGTTCCCGAGCAGTACTTC.

The chain uses TRBV7-2 and TRBJ2-1; D is uncertain. CDR1 SGHTA and CDR2 FQGNSA come from the germline V gene. Trimming removed 1 base from V and 0 bases from J, with 7 bases in between. CDR3 length: 15 residues. The CDR3 sequence: CASSLDPSSYNEQFF. CDR3 DNA sequence: TGTGCCAGCAGCTTAGACCCGAGCTCCTACAATGAGCAGTTCTTC.

This clone was recorded only once. The rearrangement uses TRBV5-4 and TRBJ2-2; 7 nucleotides align to TRBD2. Germline loops: CDR1 SGHNT, CDR2 YYREEE (reference sequence). Trimming cost V 3 bases and J 6 bases; bases outside gene matches: 14. This CDR3 comprises 17 residues. CDR3: CASSYNPGREISGELFF. CDR3 DNA: TGTGCCAGCAGCTATAACCCGGGGCGGGAGATCTCCGGGGAGCTGTTTTTT.

The genes are TRBV6-1 and TRBJ1-5; no clear D. This CDR3 is 13 amino acids long. Germline values: CDR1 MNHNS, CDR2 SASEGT. V was trimmed by 6 bases and J by 8 bases, leaving 14 bases between them. This CDR3 reads CASRKTDPKPQHF. Written as DNA, the CDR3 is TGTGCCAGCAGAAAAACAGACCCCAAGCCCCAGCATTTT.

The V gene is TRBV19, the J gene TRBJ2-7, with D tentatively TRBD1 (5 bases). CDR3 size: 12 residues. Trimming cost V 6 bases and J 8 bases, with 14 bases left between them. Germline CDR1 and CDR2: LNHDA and SQIVND (reference sequence). As DNA, the CDR3 is TGTGCCAGTAGCCTAACAGGCCACCAGCAGTACTTC. It encodes CASSLTGHQQYF.

V gene TRBV16 combines with J gene TRBJ1-1; tentative D call: TRBD1 (5 bases). The germline V gene encodes CDR1 KGHSY and CDR2 FQNENV. Trimming cost V 2 bases and J 1 base, with 11 bases left between them. This CDR3 region has 15 residues. DNA of the CDR3: TGTGCCAGCAGCCAACCGACAGATAAGAACACTGAAGCTTTCTTT. It codes for CASSQPTDKNTEAFF.